This TCR beta chain was recorded in a study of cytomegalovirus exposure and HLA in healthy donors. For the study at large: Both the roughly 120 validation repertoires and the roughly 640 first-cohort repertoires used the same platform, as reported by a later analysis.

General study results and limits: The study flagged approximately 180 TCR beta chains as cytomegalovirus-associated. Specificity of a few CMV-associated chains for CMV antigens was verified in vitro. The TCR clusters that emerged in the first cohort tended, a later analysis found, to co-occur in the roughly 110 validation repertoires.

Clones were sequenced by immunoSEQ multiplex PCR, and TCRdb holds only the in-frame ones, with some missing. The table shows some 87,000 clones, with approximately 96% occurring only once. For this clone: Its antigen is currently unknown.

Between the trimmed V and J ends, which lost 2 bases and 0 bases, there was a span of 11 bases. The germline CDR1 and CDR2 sequences are LNHDA and SQIVND (reference sequence). This CDR3 comprises 16 residues. The chain carries TRBV19 and TRBJ2-4, with D possibly matching TRBD1 (5 bases). Sequenced sample: PBMCs. This TCR derives from a woman aged 18-29 years in good health and CMV-seronegative. CDR3 nucleotides: TGTGCCAGTAGTATACAAGGGGTCCTAGCCAAAAACATTCAGTACTTC. It encodes CASSIQGVLAKNIQYF.